The clone carrying this T cell receptor (beta chain) was seen just once. As handled by the study authors: Counts of nucleated cells, estimated from reference gene primer amplification, were obtained. Assay used: immunoSEQ multiplex PCR; TCRdb lists only in-frame clones, some missing. The DNA gave D and trimming, while V, J and clone size come from that table. The repertoire holds around 190,000 clones, with 88% as singletons. The entry originates in a study of blood T cell repertoires in COVID-19. Study-wide context: The study drew acute and convalescent COVID-19 samples from the United States, Italy and Spain.

The CDR3 is 17 amino acids. CDR1 and CDR2 (germline): MNHNS, SASEGT. V gave up 2 bases and J gave up 1 base, with 15 bases separating them. Individuals drawn from around 24 US areas were roughly 18 to 95 years old. Cohort 3 recovery required two negative PCRs, clearance, or symptom resolution. What was sequenced was PBMCs or T cells enriched from blood (not recorded which). The TCR originated in a woman in her late teens or twenties who had recovered from COVID-19. The chain links TRBV6-1 to TRBJ2-1; TRBD2 might be the D (6 bases). CDR3 residues: CASSETLAANSYNEQFF. The CDR3 bases are TGTGCCAGCAGTGAAACACTAGCAGCTAATTCCTACAATGAGCAGTTCTTC.